This T cell receptor beta chain appears in the sequencing data of a study of cytomegalovirus exposure and HLA in healthy donors. Study summary: Within the Caucasian-associated ancestry cluster were under 85% of the roughly 400 genotyped donors.

Likely unrecorded immune exposures existed in these nominally healthy donors. The PCR employed 60 Vbeta primers together with 13 Jbeta primers. The data were produced by immunoSEQ multiplex PCR, yet TCRdb's version contains in-frame clones alone and is incomplete. The table includes about 83,000 clones, about 81% detected once. A remark on this clone: Its antigen is still unknown.

This CDR3 comprises 13 residues. Trimming removed 3 bases from V and 6 bases from J; junction bases left unmatched: 3. Looked up from germline, CDR1 is MGHRA and CDR2 is YSYEKL. General study findings and limits: There were reportedly fewer N-insertions in an Asian-associated ancestry cluster than the roughly 610-donor mean, in a later analysis. The sole available immune exposure information was CMV serostatus.

The receptor was derived from a man aged 60 to 75 in good health and CMV-seronegative. The chain employs TRBV4-1 and TRBJ2-3; 7 bases are a match to TRBD2. The sequenced sample was PBMCs. CDR3 nucleotide sequence: TGCGCCAGCAGCCAGCCGCGGGAGGATACGCAGTATTTT. Its translation is CASSQPREDTQYF.